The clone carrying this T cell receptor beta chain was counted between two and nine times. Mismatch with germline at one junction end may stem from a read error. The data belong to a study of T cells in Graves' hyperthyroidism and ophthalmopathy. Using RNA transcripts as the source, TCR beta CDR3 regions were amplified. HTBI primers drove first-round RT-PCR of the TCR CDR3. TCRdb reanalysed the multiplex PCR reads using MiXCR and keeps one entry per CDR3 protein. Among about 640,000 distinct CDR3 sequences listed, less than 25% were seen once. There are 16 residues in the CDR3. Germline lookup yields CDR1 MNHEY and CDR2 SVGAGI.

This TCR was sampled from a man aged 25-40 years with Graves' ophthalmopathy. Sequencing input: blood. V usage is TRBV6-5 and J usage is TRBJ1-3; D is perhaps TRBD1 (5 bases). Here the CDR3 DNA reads TGTGCCAGCAGTTACTCAGCCTCAGGGACTGGAAATACCATATATTTT. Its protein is CASSYSASGTGNTIYF.